A single sample is the source of the 10 T cell receptor beta chains below, sequenced in a study of cytomegalovirus exposure and HLA in healthy donors. The PCR employed 60 Vbeta primers together with 13 Jbeta primers. Profiling relied on immunoSEQ multiplex PCR, and the TCRdb table lists in-frame clones only, not all of them. The sample shows about 190,000 clones, roughly 80% of them seen only once. The specimen sequenced was PBMCs. All receptors come from a middle-aged man in good health and CMV-seropositive.

This chain links TRBV6-5 with TRBJ1-1; maybe TRBD1 (5 bases). The V end lost 2 bases, the J end lost 1 base, and 11 bases lay between the germline ends. The CDR3 loop spans 15 amino acids. CDR1 is MNHEY and CDR2 is SVGAGI in the germline V gene. CDR3 nucleotides: TGTGCCAGCAGTTACCCGGGGGGAAGGAACACTGAAGCTTTCTTT. The encoded protein is CASSYPGGRNTEAFF.

The rearrangement joins TRBV5-4 to TRBJ2-7, with 7 bases matching TRBD1. The CDR3 has 13 amino acids. Per the germline V gene, CDR1 is SGHNT and CDR2 is YYREEE (reference sequence). V lost 4 bases and J lost 7; bases outside the gene matches: 8. The CDR3 loop is CASSPSLQGEQYF. The CDR3 nucleotides are TGTGCCAGCAGCCCGAGCCTACAGGGGGAGCAGTACTTC.

This chain joins TRBV11-2 and TRBJ2-7; 7 positions agree with TRBD1. Germline values: CDR1 SGHAT, CDR2 FQNNGV. The CDR3 covers 14 residues. The V segment lost 4 bases and the J segment 10 bases; nucleotides outside the gene matches: 13. Here the CDR3 DNA reads TGTGCCAGCAGCTACCTAAGTTCGGACAGGCCACAGTACTTC. Translation gives CASSYLSSDRPQYF.

The table lists this clone with a few counts. The J gene is TRBJ1-4, the V gene TRBV27, with D maybe TRBD1 (5 bases). The V and J ends lost 2 bases and 10 bases respectively, with 17 bases between them. Germline V gene data show CDR1 as MNHEY and CDR2 as SMNVEV (reference sequence). This CDR3 is 15 amino acids long. The CDR3 DNA reads as TGTGCCAGCAGTTTACGGCAGGGCCTTAGAGGAAAACTGTTTTTT. Its translation: CASSLRQGLRGKLFF.

The chain recombines TRBV4-3 with TRBJ2-1; TRBD2 is a possible D gene (6 bases). This CDR3 has 16 residues. Germline-derived CDR1 and CDR2 are LGHNA and YSLEER. Deletions cut 0 bases from V and 4 bases from J, with 13 bases between. The CDR3 region is CASSQDRGAGYNEQFF. In nucleotides, the CDR3 is TGCGCCAGCAGCCAAGATCGCGGCGCGGGGTACAATGAGCAGTTCTTC.

The V call is TRBV14, the J call TRBJ1-6; no clear D gene. The CDR3 totals 15 residues. Trimming took 3 bases from V and 10 from J, leaving 16 bases between them. The germline V gene encodes CDR1 SGHDN and CDR2 FVKESK. CDR3 sequence: CASSHTQRGSSPLHF. DNA for the CDR3: TGTGCCAGCAGCCACACTCAACGGGGATCCTCACCCCTCCACTTT.

J is TRBJ1-2 and V is TRBV5-4; TRBD1 matches at 11 bases. The junction had 7 bases not matched to a gene; V was cut back by 4 bases and J by 5 bases. CDR1 is SGHNT, CDR2 YYREEE, per germline (reference sequence). This CDR3 has 15 residues. CDR3 residues: CASSLPGQGVYGYTF. DNA for the CDR3: TGTGCCAGCAGCCTCCCGGGACAGGGGGTTTATGGCTACACCTTC.

The V gene is TRBV15, the J gene TRBJ2-1, with D tentatively TRBD1 (6 bases). The CDR3 has 15 amino acids. Germline lookup yields CDR1 LNHNV and CDR2 YYDKDF (reference sequence). Trimming removed 1 base at V and 3 bases at J, with 10 bases between. CDR3 nucleotides: TGTGCCACCAGCAGAGGGGGCAGGGGCTACAATGAGCAGTTCTTC. Encoded protein: CATSRGGRGYNEQFF.

The chain links TRBV9 to TRBJ1-2; weak D call: TRBD1 (6 bases). The CDR3 length is 13 residues. V shed 3 bases and J shed 4 bases, with 10 bases lying between them. CDR1 is SGDLS, CDR2 YYNGEE, per germline. The DNA of the CDR3 is TGTGCCAGCAGCGCGGACAGTCGCTATGGCTACACCTTC. Translating it yields CASSADSRYGYTF.

The V gene is TRBV2, the J gene TRBJ2-7; 7 nucleotides match TRBD1. This CDR3 has 13 amino acids. CDR1 and CDR2 (germline): SNHLY, FYNNEI. The trim removed 5 bases at V and 6 bases at J, leaving 7 bases unmatched. The CDR3 spells CASSLDRAGEQYF. CDR3 DNA: TGTGCCAGCAGTCTCGACAGGGCTGGCGAGCAGTACTTC.